This passage covers 8 T cell receptor beta chains from one sample sequenced in a study of blood T cell repertoires in COVID-19. Repertoires were generated with immunoSEQ multiplex PCR, while TCRdb's copy carries only in-frame clones and drops some. The table records roughly 150,000 clones, around 82% of them present only once. The source material was peripheral blood. The receptor set was obtained from a man in his 70s with active or convalescent COVID-19.

The V gene is TRBV19, the J gene TRBJ1-5; the D gene is possibly TRBD1 (5 bases). V lost 11 bases to trimming and J lost 7 bases, with 18 bases between them. The CDR3 runs 13 residues. Per the germline V gene, CDR1 is LNHDA and CDR2 is SQIVND (reference sequence). This CDR3 is CASSGGVWQPQHF. CDR3 in DNA: TGTGCCTCTAGCGGGGGTGTGTGGCAGCCCCAGCATTTT.

The V and J genes are TRBV27 and TRBJ2-2, with D perhaps matching TRBD2 (7 bases). Trimming cost V 5 bases and J 4 bases, with 20 bases left between them. This CDR3 region has 17 residues. Germline V gene data show CDR1 as MNHEY and CDR2 as SMNVEV (reference sequence). CDR3 in amino acids: CASSQSRGADGTGELFF. As DNA, the CDR3 is TGTGCCAGCAGTCAGAGCCGGGGGGCGGATGGCACCGGGGAGCTGTTTTTT.

The V gene is TRBV5-1, the J gene TRBJ1-1; unclear D gene. The germline V gene has CDR1 SGHRS and CDR2 YFSETQ. V was shortened by 0 bases and J by 4 bases, with 10 bases between the two germline ends. The CDR3 extends over 14 amino acids. CDR3 nucleotide sequence: TGCGCCAGCAGCTTGGACGGGGTAGGCACTGAAGCTTTCTTT. This codes for CASSLDGVGTEAFF.

The V gene is TRBV9, the J gene TRBJ1-2, with D perhaps TRBD1 (5 bases). The ends were cut back, 5 bases at V and 4 bases at J, with 27 bases in the middle. CDR1 and CDR2 from the germline V gene are SGDLS and YYNGEE. This CDR3 comprises 18 residues. CDR3 sequence: CASSADRDRGVLGYGYTF. Here the CDR3 DNA reads TGTGCCAGCAGTGCCGATCGGGATCGGGGGGTTTTAGGCTATGGCTACACCTTC.

This chain links TRBV4-1 with TRBJ1-1; D is possibly TRBD1 (6 bases). Trimming stripped 0 bases from V and 7 bases from J, with 15 bases between. This CDR3 is 15 amino acids long. CDR1 is MGHRA, CDR2 YSYEKL, per germline. CDR3 DNA sequence: TGCGCCAGCAGCCAAGATCCTCAGGGGAATGGTGAAGCTTTCTTT. Translating it yields CASSQDPQGNGEAFF.

V and J are TRBV19 and TRBJ1-1; D possibly corresponds to TRBD1 (6 bases). V was pared by 7 bases and J by 7 bases, with 16 bases between. Germline V CDR1 and CDR2: LNHDA, SQIVND (reference sequence). The CDR3 is made up of 13 amino acids. The CDR3 protein is CASTTVGAGEAFF. As DNA, the CDR3 is TGTGCCAGTACCACGGTGGGGGCGGGTGAAGCTTTCTTT.

This clone was detected only a few times. This chain connects TRBV4-1 to TRBJ1-5, with D uncertain. This CDR3 is built from 14 residues. Germline CDR1 reads MGHRA; CDR2 reads YSYEKL. The V end lost 1 base, the J end lost 4 bases, and 8 bases lay between the germline ends. The chain's CDR3 is CASSQGQANQPQHF. The CDR3 bases are TGCGCCAGCAGCCAAGGGCAGGCTAATCAGCCCCAGCATTTT.

This chain connects TRBV6-2 or TRBV6-3 to TRBJ1-1; 8 nucleotides align to TRBD1. V trimming: 5 bases; J trimming: 4 bases; junction bases outside the gene matches: 3. Germline V gene sequence: CDR1 MNHEY, CDR2 SVGEGT. This CDR3 has 13 amino acids. CDR3 nucleotides: TGTGCCAGCAGTCACGACAGGGGCACTGAAGCTTTCTTT. Protein product: CASSHDRGTEAFF.